A single sample gave rise to the 23 T cell receptor beta chains below, sequenced in a study of blood T cell repertoires in COVID-19. Data came from immunoSEQ multiplex PCR; TCRdb stores just in-frame clones and leaves some out. The sample includes over 150,000 clones, around 82% of them seen just once. The sequenced material came from peripheral blood. The origin of the receptors is a man older than 75 with COVID-19, enrolled during active disease.

J is TRBJ1-1 and V is TRBV5-5, with 8 bases aligning to TRBD1. This CDR3 contains 13 residues. Trimming cost V 2 bases and J 4 bases; bases outside gene matches: 1. The germline gives CDR1 SGHKS, CDR2 YYEKEE (reference sequence). CDR3 amino acids: CASSFQGATEAFF. The CDR3, as DNA: TGTGCCAGCAGCTTTCAGGGGGCCACTGAAGCTTTCTTT.

V and J are TRBV18 and TRBJ1-6; 8 bases are shared with TRBD1. The germline gives CDR1 KGHSH, CDR2 LQKENI. V shed 5 bases, J shed 10 bases, and the junction held 7 bases outside the gene matches. The CDR3 contains 14 residues. The CDR3 loop is CASSEDRVESPLHF. The DNA for the CDR3 is TGTGCCAGCTCAGAGGACAGGGTCGAATCACCCCTCCACTTT.

This chain connects TRBV4-2 to TRBJ2-1; D gene ambiguous. Trimming stripped 4 bases from V and 0 bases from J, with 16 bases between. Germline V CDR1 and CDR2: LGHNA, YNFKEQ. CDR3 length: 17 residues. The CDR3 DNA follows: TGTGCCAGCAGCCGGGTGGAGTCCCTCAGCTCCTACAATGAGCAGTTCTTC. This sequence encodes CASSRVESLSSYNEQFF.

The CDR3 DNA reads as TGTGCCACCAGTGACGGGACTTCCTACGAGCAGTACTTC. It translates to CATSDGTSYEQYF. The chain recombines TRBV24-1 with TRBJ2-7, with D tentatively TRBD2 (6 bases). Germline CDR1 reads KGHDR; CDR2 reads SFDVKD. Trimming took 4 bases from V and 1 from J, leaving 7 bases between them. CDR3 length: 13 residues.

V usage is TRBV5-1 and J usage is TRBJ2-3; 7 bases align to TRBD1. The V and J ends lost 0 bases and 2 bases, in that order; junction bases with no gene match: 3. The CDR3 is 15 residues long. Per germline, CDR1 SGHRS and CDR2 YFSETQ. The DNA of the CDR3 is TGCGCCAGCAGCTTGGAAAGGGGGCCCACAGATACGCAGTATTTT. This sequence encodes CASSLERGPTDTQYF. Full variable domain (outside the CDR3, taken from reference TRBV5-1 and TRBJ2-3): KAGVTQTPRYLIKTRGQQVTLSCSPISGHRSVSWYQQTPGQGLQFLFEYFSETQRNKGNFPGRFSGRQFSNSRSEMNVSTLELGDSALYLCASSLERGPTDTQYFGPGTRLTVL.

The chain combines TRBV19 with TRBJ1-1; 8 bases agree with TRBD1. Germline V gene sequence: CDR1 LNHDA, CDR2 SQIVND (reference sequence). After removal of 8 bases from V and 3 bases from J, the junction contained 5 bases not matched to a gene. The CDR3 loop spans 13 amino acids. The CDR3 loop reads CASDRGYDTEAFF. In DNA form, the CDR3 reads TGTGCCAGTGACAGGGGATACGACACTGAAGCTTTCTTT.

The chain couples TRBV5-8 to TRBJ1-2, with 10 positions matching TRBD1. V lost 4 bases, J lost 4 bases, and 7 bases stayed unmatched. In germline, CDR1 is SGHTS, CDR2 YDEGEE. The CDR3 sequence is 15 residues long. The CDR3 bases are TGTGCCAGCAGCCGGGGACAGGGGATTAGCTATGGCTACACCTTC. It codes for CASSRGQGISYGYTF.

The chain employs TRBV6-5 and TRBJ2-1; the match to TRBD2 covers 9 bases. With V trimmed by 7 bases and J by 2 bases, 3 bases remained unmatched. The CDR3 consists of 14 residues. Germline loops: CDR1 MNHEY, CDR2 SVGAGI. The CDR3: CASISSGAYNEQFF. CDR3 DNA: TGTGCCAGCATATCTAGCGGGGCCTACAATGAGCAGTTCTTC.

The chain links TRBV12-3 or TRBV12-4 to TRBJ1-1; D is ambiguous. This CDR3 region has 11 residues. The V and J ends lost 3 bases and 4 bases respectively, with 3 bases between them. The CDR3 region is CASSLSTEAFF. DNA for the CDR3: TGTGCCAGCAGTTTGAGCACTGAAGCTTTCTTT.

The chain's CDR3 is CASSTTSGGHLYF. CDR3 sequence (DNA): TGTGCCAGCAGCACGACTAGCGGGGGGCATTTGTATTTT. This chain connects TRBV9 to TRBJ2-3; 13 bases match TRBD2. The CDR3 loop spans 13 amino acids. V shed 4 bases, J shed 14 bases, and the junction held 7 bases outside the gene matches. CDR1 is SGDLS, CDR2 YYNGEE, per germline.

The J gene is TRBJ1-5, the V gene TRBV2; no reliable D call. CDR3 length: 13 residues. The ends were cut back, 6 bases at V and 6 bases at J, with 12 bases in the middle. Looked up from germline, CDR1 is SNHLY and CDR2 is FYNNEI. The CDR3 bases are TGTGCCAGCAGAGGAGAATTAGGTCAGCCCCAGCATTTT. Translating it yields CASRGELGQPQHF.

This chain uses TRBV7-3 with TRBJ2-3; D is unresolved. The ends were cut back, 3 bases at V and 6 bases at J, with 10 bases in the middle. There are 13 residues in the CDR3. Germline V gene sequence: CDR1 SGHTA, CDR2 FQGTGA. The CDR3 bases are TGTGCCAGCAGCTTTAACCTCCAGGATACGCAGTATTTT. It is translated as CASSFNLQDTQYF.

The V call is TRBV7-8, the J call TRBJ1-3; D remains ambiguous. The CDR3 totals 14 residues. CDR1 and CDR2 (germline): SGHVS, FQNEAQ. V was shortened by 2 bases and J by 0 bases, with 5 bases between the two germline ends. Written as DNA, the CDR3 is TGTGCCAGCAGCTTAACTGCCTCTGGAAACACCATATATTTT. The encoded protein is CASSLTASGNTIYF.

The rearrangement uses TRBV11-3 and TRBJ2-2; 8 bases are shared with TRBD1. Germline assignment: CDR1 SGHNT and CDR2 YENEEA. The CDR3 extends over 17 amino acids. V shed 5 bases and J 6 bases; nucleotides not matched to a gene: 14. The CDR3 DNA reads TGTGCCAGCAGCAGCAGCAGGGGGCGCATCCCCCCCGGGGAGCTGTTTTTT. Its protein product is CASSSSRGRIPPGELFF.

The CDR3 nucleotides are TGTGCCAGCAGCTTTGGACAGGAGCAGTTCTTC. Translation gives CASSFGQEQFF. The chain recombines TRBV11-3 with TRBJ2-1; a weak D match, TRBD1 (6 bases). There are 11 residues in the CDR3. CDR1 and CDR2 (germline): SGHNT, YENEEA. Trimming pared 3 bases from V and 10 bases from J, leaving 7 bases between.

In its sample, this clone was seen once. The V call is TRBV5-4, the J call TRBJ1-5; TRBD1 aligns across 7 bases. Germline V CDR1 and CDR2: SGHNT, YYREEE (reference sequence). The CDR3 spans 15 residues. J gave up 7 bases and V 5 bases, and 12 bases lay outside the gene matches. CDR3 region: CASSPGTEERQPQHF. DNA of the CDR3: TGTGCCAGCAGTCCCGGGACAGAAGAAAGGCAGCCCCAGCATTTT. The full variable domain, in which reference TRBV5-4 and TRBJ1-5 provide the parts outside the CDR3, is ETGVTQSPTHLIKTRGQQVTLRCSSQSGHNTVSWYQQALGQGPQFIFQYYREEENGRGNFPPRFSGLQFPNYSSELNVNALELDDSALYLCASSPGTEERQPQHFGDGTRLSIL.

The V call is TRBV5-1, the J call TRBJ2-5; possibly TRBD2 for D (5 bases). The CDR3 has 15 residues. V lost 3 bases to trimming and J lost 1 base, with 13 bases between them. CDR1 is SGHRS, CDR2 YFSETQ, per germline. The CDR3 DNA reads TGCGCCAGCAGCTCGGGGAGCGGAGCCCAAGAGACCCAGTACTTC. Translated: CASSSGSGAQETQYF.

J is TRBJ1-2 and V is TRBV7-8; 7 bases map to TRBD1. CDR3 length: 16 residues. CDR1 is SGHVS, CDR2 FQNEAQ, per germline. V gave up 4 bases and J gave up 0 bases; unmatched junction bases: 8. This CDR3 is CASSYNTGAANYGYTF. For the CDR3, the DNA is TGTGCCAGCAGCTACAACACAGGGGCCGCTAACTATGGCTACACCTTC.

Only a few counts were recorded for this clone. The genes are TRBV6-5 and TRBJ2-5; tentatively, D is TRBD2 (5 bases). CDR3 length: 13 amino acids. The germline gives CDR1 MNHEY, CDR2 SVGAGI. V dropped 2 bases and J dropped 5 bases, with 9 bases sitting between them. The CDR3 DNA is TGTGCCAGCAGTTACACGGGAAAGGAGACCCAGTACTTC. Translation gives CASSYTGKETQYF.

The genes are TRBV27 and TRBJ1-3; 7 bases fit TRBD1. This CDR3 is 14 amino acids long. After removal of 4 bases from V and 2 bases from J, the junction contained 2 bases not matched to a gene. Looked up from germline, CDR1 is MNHEY and CDR2 is SMNVEV (reference sequence). In DNA form, the CDR3 reads TGTGCCAGCAGTTCAGGGACAGCTGGAAACACCATATATTTT. Translation: CASSSGTAGNTIYF.

This rearrangement joins TRBV5-4 to TRBJ1-4; D is uncertain. This CDR3 has 15 residues. Trimming removed 3 bases at V and 0 bases at J, with 9 bases between. CDR1 and CDR2 from the germline V gene are SGHNT and YYREEE (reference sequence). CDR3 nucleotides: TGTGCCAGCAGCTCGGGGAGGTCAACTAATGAAAAACTGTTTTTT. Residues: CASSSGRSTNEKLFF.

This clone was detected only a few times. V and J are TRBV4-1 and TRBJ1-1; D is unclear. Trimming took 2 bases from V and 3 from J, leaving 16 bases between them. The germline gives CDR1 MGHRA, CDR2 YSYEKL. The CDR3 contains 16 residues. The CDR3 region has the DNA TGCGCCAGCAGCCAACCCAGGTTACCAATGGACACTGAAGCTTTCTTT. Protein product: CASSQPRLPMDTEAFF.

The chain carries TRBV2 and TRBJ2-1; 10 bases match TRBD2. The CDR3 runs 17 residues. CDR1 is SNHLY, CDR2 FYNNEI, per germline. The V and J ends lost 4 bases and 6 bases, in that order; junction bases with no gene match: 12. CDR3 coding DNA: TGTGCCAGCAGTGTCTCTGTGGCTAGCGGGGGAATCAATGAGCAGTTCTTC. Its translation: CASSVSVASGGINEQFF.